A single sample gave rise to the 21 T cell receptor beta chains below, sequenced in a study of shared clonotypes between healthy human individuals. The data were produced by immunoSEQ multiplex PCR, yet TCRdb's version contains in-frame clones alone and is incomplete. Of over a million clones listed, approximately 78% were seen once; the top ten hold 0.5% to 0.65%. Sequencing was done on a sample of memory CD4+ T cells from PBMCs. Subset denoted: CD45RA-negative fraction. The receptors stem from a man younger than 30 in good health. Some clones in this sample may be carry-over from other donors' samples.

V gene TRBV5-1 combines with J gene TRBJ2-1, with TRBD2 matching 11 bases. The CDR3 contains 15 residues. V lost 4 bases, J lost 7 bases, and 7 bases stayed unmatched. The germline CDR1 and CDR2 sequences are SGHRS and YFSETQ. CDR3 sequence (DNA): TGCGCCAGCAGCCTGACTAGCGGGATAGCGAATGAGCAGTTCTTC. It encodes CASSLTSGIANEQFF.

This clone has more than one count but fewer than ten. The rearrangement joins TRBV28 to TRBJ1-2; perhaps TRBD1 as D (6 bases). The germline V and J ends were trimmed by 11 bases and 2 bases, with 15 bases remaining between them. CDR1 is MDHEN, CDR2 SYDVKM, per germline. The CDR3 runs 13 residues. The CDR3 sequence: CAGGHGRNYGYTF. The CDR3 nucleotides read TGTGCCGGGGGGCACGGGCGGAACTATGGCTACACCTTC.

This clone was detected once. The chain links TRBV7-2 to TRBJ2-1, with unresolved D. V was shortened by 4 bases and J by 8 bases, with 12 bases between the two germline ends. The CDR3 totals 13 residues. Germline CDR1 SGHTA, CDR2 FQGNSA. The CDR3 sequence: CASSSPGSYEQFF. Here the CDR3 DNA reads TGTGCCAGCAGCTCCCCAGGTAGCTATGAGCAGTTCTTC.

For the CDR3, the DNA is TGCAGTGCTCTCTATATCTATGGCTACACCTTC. It is translated as CSALYIYGYTF. The chain has TRBV20-1 and TRBJ1-2; D is uncertain. V lost 5 bases and J lost 4, with 8 bases in between. The CDR3 is 11 amino acids. Germline V lookup: CDR1 DFQATT, CDR2 SNEGSKA (reference sequence).

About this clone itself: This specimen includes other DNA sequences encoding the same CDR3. CDR3 residues: CSAERGNTIYF. The CDR3 DNA reads TGCAGTGCTGAACGCGGAAACACCATATATTTT. The chain combines TRBV20-1 with TRBJ1-3; D is unclear. V gave up 5 bases and J gave up 4 bases, with 6 bases separating them. The CDR3 is 11 amino acids. CDR1 DFQATT and CDR2 SNEGSKA come from the germline V gene (reference sequence).

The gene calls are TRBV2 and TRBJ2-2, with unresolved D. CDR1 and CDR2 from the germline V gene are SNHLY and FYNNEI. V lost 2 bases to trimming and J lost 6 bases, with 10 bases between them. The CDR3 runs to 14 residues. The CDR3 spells CASSETPPPGELFF. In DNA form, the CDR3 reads TGTGCCAGCAGTGAAACCCCTCCGCCCGGGGAGCTGTTTTTT.

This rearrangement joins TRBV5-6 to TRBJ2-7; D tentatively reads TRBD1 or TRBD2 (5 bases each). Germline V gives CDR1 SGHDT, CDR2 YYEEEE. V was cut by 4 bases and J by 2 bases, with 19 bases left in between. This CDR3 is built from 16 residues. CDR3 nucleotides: TGTGCCAGCAGCGGGGCGGCGACGGGACGGACCTACGAGCAGTACTTC. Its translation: CASSGAATGRTYEQYF. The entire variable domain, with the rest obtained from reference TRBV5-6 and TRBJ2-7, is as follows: DAGVTQSPTHLIKTRGQQVTLRCSPKSGHDTVSWYQQALGQGPQFIFQYYEEEERQRGNFPDRFSGHQFPNYSSELNVNALLLGDSALYLCASSGAATGRTYEQYFGPGTRLTVT.

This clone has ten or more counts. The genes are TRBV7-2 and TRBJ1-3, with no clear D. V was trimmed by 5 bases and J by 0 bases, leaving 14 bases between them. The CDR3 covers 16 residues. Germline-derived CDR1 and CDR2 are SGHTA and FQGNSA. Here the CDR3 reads CASSREGSNSGNTIYF. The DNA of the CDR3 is TGTGCCAGCAGCAGGGAGGGCAGCAACTCTGGAAACACCATATATTTT.

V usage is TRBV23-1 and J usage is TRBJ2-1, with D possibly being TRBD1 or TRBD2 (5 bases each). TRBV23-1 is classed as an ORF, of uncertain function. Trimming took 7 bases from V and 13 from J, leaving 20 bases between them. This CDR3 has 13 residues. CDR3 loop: CASTPGRAKPQFF. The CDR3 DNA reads TGCGCCAGCACCCCGGGACGAGCTAAACCCCAGTTCTTC.

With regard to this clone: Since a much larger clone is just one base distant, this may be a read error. This CDR3 is CAWSVRTSGEPYEQYF. The CDR3, as DNA: TGTGCCTGGAGTGTACGGACTAGCGGGGAACCCTACGAGCAGTACTTC. The rearrangement joins TRBV30 to TRBJ2-5; 12 bases line up with TRBD2. The J call may be in error: the DNA end matches TRBJ2-7 better. This CDR3 contains 16 residues. CDR1 is GTSNPN, CDR2 SVGIG, per germline (reference sequence).

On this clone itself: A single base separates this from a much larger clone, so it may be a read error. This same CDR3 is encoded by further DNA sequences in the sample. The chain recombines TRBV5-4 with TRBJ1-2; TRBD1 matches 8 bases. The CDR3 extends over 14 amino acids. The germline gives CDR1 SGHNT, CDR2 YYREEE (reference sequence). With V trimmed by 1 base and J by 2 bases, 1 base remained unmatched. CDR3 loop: CASSLNRGNYGYTF. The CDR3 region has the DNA TGTGCCAGCAGCTTGAACAGGGGGAACTATGGCTACACCTTC.

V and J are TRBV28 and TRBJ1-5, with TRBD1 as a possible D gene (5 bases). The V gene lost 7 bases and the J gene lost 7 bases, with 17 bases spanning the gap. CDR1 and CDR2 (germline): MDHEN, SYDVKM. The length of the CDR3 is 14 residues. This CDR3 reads CASKYRQGEQPQHF. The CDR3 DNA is TGTGCCAGCAAATATCGGCAGGGAGAACAGCCCCAGCATTTT.

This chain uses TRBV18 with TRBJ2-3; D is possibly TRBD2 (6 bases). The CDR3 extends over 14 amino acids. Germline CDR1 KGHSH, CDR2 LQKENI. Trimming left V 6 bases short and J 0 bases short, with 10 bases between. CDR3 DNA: TGTGCCAGCTCCCCGACTAGAAGCACAGATACGCAGTATTTT. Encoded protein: CASSPTRSTDTQYF.

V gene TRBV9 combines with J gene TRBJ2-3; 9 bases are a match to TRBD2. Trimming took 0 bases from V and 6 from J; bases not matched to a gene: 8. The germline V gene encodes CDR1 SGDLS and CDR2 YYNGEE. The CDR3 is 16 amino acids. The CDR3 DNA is TGTGCCAGCAGCGTAGCGGTATCGAGCGGGGGGGATACGCAGTATTTT. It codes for CASSVAVSSGGDTQYF. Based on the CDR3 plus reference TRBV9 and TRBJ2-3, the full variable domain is DSGVTQTPKHLITATGQRVTLRCSPRSGDLSVYWYQQSLDQGLQFLIQYYNGEERAKGNILERFSAQQFPDLHSELNLSSLELGDSALYFCASSVAVSSGGDTQYFGPGTRLTVL.

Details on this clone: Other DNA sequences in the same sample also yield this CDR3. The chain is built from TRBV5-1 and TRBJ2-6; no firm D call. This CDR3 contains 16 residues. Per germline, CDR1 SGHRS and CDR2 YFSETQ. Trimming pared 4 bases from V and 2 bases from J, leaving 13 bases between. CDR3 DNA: TGCGCCAGCAGCCTGGTGGCCCGGGCTGGGGCCAACGTCCTGACTTTC. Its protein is CASSLVARAGANVLTF.

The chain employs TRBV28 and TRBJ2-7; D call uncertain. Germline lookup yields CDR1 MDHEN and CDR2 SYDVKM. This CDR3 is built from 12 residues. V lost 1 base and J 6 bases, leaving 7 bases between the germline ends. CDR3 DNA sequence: TGTGCCAGCAGTTTATTCGAACGCGAGCAGTACTTC. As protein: CASSLFEREQYF.

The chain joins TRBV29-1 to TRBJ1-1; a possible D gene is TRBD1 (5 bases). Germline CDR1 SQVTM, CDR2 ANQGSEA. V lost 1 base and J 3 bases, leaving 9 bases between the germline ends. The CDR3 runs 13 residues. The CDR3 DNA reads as TGCAGCGTTGAAGTGGGGCTCGACACTGAAGCTTTCTTT. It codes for CSVEVGLDTEAFF.

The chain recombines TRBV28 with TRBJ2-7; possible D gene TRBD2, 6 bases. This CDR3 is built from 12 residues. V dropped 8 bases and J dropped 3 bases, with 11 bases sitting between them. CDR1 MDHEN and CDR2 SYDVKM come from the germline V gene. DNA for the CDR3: TGTGCCAGCCAGACTAGGAGCTACGAGCAGTACTTC. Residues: CASQTRSYEQYF. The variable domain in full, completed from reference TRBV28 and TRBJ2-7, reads DVKVTQSSRYLVKRTGEKVFLECVQDMDHENMFWYRQDPGLGLRLIYFSYDVKMKEKGDIPEGYSVSREKKERFSLILESASTNQTSMYLCASQTRSYEQYFGPGTRLTVT.

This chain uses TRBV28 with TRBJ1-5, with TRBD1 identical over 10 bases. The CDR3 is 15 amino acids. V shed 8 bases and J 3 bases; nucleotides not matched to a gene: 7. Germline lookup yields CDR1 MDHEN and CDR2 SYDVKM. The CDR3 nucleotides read TGTGCCAGCTCTACGGGACAGGGGTACAATCAGCCCCAGCATTTT. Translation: CASSTGQGYNQPQHF. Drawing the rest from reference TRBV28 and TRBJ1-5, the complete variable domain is DVKVTQSSRYLVKRTGEKVFLECVQDMDHENMFWYRQDPGLGLRLIYFSYDVKMKEKGDIPEGYSVSREKKERFSLILESASTNQTSMYLCASSTGQGYNQPQHFGDGTRLSIL.

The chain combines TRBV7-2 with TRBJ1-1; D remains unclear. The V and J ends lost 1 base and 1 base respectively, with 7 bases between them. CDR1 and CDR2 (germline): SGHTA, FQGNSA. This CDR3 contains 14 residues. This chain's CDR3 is CASSLGVTNTEAFF. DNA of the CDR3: TGTGCCAGCAGCTTAGGGGTAACGAACACTGAAGCTTTCTTT.

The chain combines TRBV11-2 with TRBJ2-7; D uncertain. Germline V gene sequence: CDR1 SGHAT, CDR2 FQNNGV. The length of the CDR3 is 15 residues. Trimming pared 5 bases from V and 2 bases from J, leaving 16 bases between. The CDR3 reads CASSSLGLRAYEQYF. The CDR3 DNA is TGTGCCAGCAGCAGCCTGGGTTTAAGGGCCTACGAGCAGTACTTC.